This T cell receptor beta chain was retrieved from a study of blood T cell repertoires in COVID-19. The overall study: The United States, Italy and Spain supplied acute and convalescent COVID-19 samples.

Study processing details: Estimation of nucleated cell counts relied on the amplification of reference gene primers. Only in-frame clones appear in the TCRdb table, and some are missing; sequencing was by immunoSEQ multiplex PCR. The V and J calls and the clone size are those of that table, but D and trimming were determined from the DNA. The sample has just under 85,000 clones, 80% to 90% seen once. The CDR3 is 13 amino acids. Trimming cost V 5 bases and J 7 bases; bases outside gene matches: 8. In germline, CDR1 is SGHNT, CDR2 YYREEE (reference sequence). The chain employs TRBV5-4 and TRBJ1-2; 7 bases line up with TRBD1. The specimen was peripheral blood. This TCR was recovered from a woman between 55 and 75 years old with acute or convalescent COVID-19. The CDR3 loop reads CASRPKGTVGYTF. In DNA form, the CDR3 reads TGTGCCAGCAGACCGAAGGGGACAGTTGGCTACACCTTC.